This TCR beta chain was obtained from a study of T cells expressing NK-cell markers. TCRdb re-called the 5' RACE reads; every CDR3 protein appears as one record, without DNA. Its listing shows more than 400,000 distinct CDR3 sequences. Germline V gene sequence: CDR1 DFQATT, CDR2 SNEGSKA (reference sequence). CDR3 length: 14 residues. The source is a woman between 18 and 69 years old in good health. Sample: blood T cells: a sorted CD56 or NKG2C T cell subset, CD4+ or CD8+ T cells, or bulk PBMC T cells (not recorded which). This chain connects TRBV20-1 to TRBJ1-4. CDR3 sequence: CSARELGTNEKLFF.